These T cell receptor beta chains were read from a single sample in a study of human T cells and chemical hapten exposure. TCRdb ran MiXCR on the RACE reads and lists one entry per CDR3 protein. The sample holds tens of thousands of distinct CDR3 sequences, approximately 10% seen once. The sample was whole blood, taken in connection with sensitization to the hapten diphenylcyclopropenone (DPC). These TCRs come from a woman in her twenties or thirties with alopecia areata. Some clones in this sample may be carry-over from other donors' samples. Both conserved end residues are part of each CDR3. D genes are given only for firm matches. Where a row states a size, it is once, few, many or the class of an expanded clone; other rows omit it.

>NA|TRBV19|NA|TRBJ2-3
CASSQGPSWGTDTQYF
TGTGCCAGTAGCCAAGGACCCTCCTGGGGCACAGATACGCAGTATTTT
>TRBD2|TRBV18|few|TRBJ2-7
CASSPGLQKREQYF
TGTGCCAGCTCTCCGGGACTACAGAAAAGGGAGCAGTACTTC
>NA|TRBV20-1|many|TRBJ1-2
CSATDANYGYTF
TGCAGTGCCACCGACGCTAACTATGGCTACACCTTC
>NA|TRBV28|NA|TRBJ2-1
CASKMRYEQFF
TGTGCCAGCAAGATGAGGTATGAGCAGTTCTTC
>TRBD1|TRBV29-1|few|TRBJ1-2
CSAQGAKGSQVYGYTF
TGCAGCGCCCAGGGGGCAAAGGGATCCCAAGTCTATGGCTACACCTTC
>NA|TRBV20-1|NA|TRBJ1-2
CSARDYGYTF
TGCAGTGCTAGAGACTATGGCTACACCTTC
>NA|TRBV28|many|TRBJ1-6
CASSFRQGSSPLHF
TGTGCCAGCAGTTTTCGTCAGGGTTCTTCACCCCTCCACTTT
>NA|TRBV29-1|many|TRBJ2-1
CSVAHPEQYNEQFF
TGCAGCGTTGCTCACCCAGAGCAATACAATGAGCAGTTCTTC
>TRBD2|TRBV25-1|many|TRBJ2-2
CASSESGRDTGELFF
TGTGCCAGCAGTGAGAGCGGGAGGGACACCGGGGAGCTGTTTTTT
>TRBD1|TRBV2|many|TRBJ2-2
CASSTATGFGGRPGELFF
TGTGCCAGCAGTACCGCGACAGGGTTTGGTGGCCGTCCCGGGGAGCTGTTTTTT
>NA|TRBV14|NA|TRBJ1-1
CASSPRYDTEAFF
TGTGCCAGCAGCCCTCGGTACGACACTGAAGCTTTCTTT
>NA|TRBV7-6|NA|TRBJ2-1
CASSLVGTQFHEQFF
TGTGCCAGCAGCTTAGTTGGGACACAATTCCATGAGCAGTTCTTC
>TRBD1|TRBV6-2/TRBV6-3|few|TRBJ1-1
CASSYPQGATGMNTEAFF
TGTGCCAGCAGTTACCCTCAGGGGGCTACCGGAATGAACACTGAAGCTTTCTTT
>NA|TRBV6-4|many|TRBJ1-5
CASSDFADQPQHF
TGTGCCAGCAGTGACTTCGCTGATCAGCCCCAGCATTTT
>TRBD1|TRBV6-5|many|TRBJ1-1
CASVPGRGLGTEAFF
TGTGCCAGCGTCCCGGGCAGGGGGCTTGGGACTGAAGCTTTCTTT
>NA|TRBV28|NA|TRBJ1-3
CASSSPNSGNTIYF
TGTGCCAGCAGTTCACCAAACTCTGGAAACACCATATATTTT
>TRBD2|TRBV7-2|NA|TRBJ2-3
CASSQGLASDTQYF
TGTGCCAGCAGCCAGGGACTAGCTTCAGATACGCAGTATTTT
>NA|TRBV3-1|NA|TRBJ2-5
CASSPERETQYF
TGTGCCAGCAGCCCAGAACGAGAGACCCAGTACTTC
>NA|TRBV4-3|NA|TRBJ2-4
CASGPGVAKNIQYF
TGCGCCAGCGGTCCAGGGGTAGCCAAAAACATTCAGTACTTC
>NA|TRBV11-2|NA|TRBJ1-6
CASSLGPVNSPLHF
TGTGCCAGCAGCTTGGGTCCGGTAAATTCACCCCTCCACTTT
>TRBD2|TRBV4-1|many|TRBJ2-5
CASSQVAREETQYF
TGCGCCAGCAGCCAAGTGGCGCGGGAGGAGACCCAGTACTTC
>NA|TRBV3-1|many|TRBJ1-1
CASSQGPNTEAFF
TGTGCCAGCAGCCAAGGTCCGAACACTGAAGCTTTCTTT
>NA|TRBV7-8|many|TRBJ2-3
CASSSLGVGRMADTQYF
TGTGCCAGCAGCTCATTAGGGGTCGGGAGAATGGCAGATACGCAGTATTTT
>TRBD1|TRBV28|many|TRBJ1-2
CASTQPQGIYGYTF
TGTGCCAGCACCCAACCACAGGGGATATATGGCTACACCTTC
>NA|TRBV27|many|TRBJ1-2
CASSFRGDGKYGYTF
TGTGCCAGCAGTTTTAGGGGAGACGGGAAGTATGGCTACACCTTC
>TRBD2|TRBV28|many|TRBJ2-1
CASSTSGRYNEQFF
TGTGCCAGCAGTACTAGCGGGAGGTACAATGAGCAGTTCTTC
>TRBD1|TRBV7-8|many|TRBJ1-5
CASSASPTGVANQPQHF
TGTGCCAGCAGCGCAAGCCCGACAGGGGTTGCAAATCAGCCCCAGCATTTT
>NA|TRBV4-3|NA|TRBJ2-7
CASSPSARGYEQYF
TGCGCCAGCAGCCCTTCGGCAAGGGGCTACGAGCAGTACTTC
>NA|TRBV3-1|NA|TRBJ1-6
CASSQGQYSPLHF
TGTGCCAGCAGCCAAGGACAATATTCGCCCCTCCACTTT
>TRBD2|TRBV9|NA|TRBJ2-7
CASSRNSGARYEQYF
TGTGCCAGCAGCAGAAATAGCGGGGCGAGATACGAGCAGTACTTC
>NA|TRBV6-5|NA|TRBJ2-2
CASREFAGELFF
TGTGCCAGCAGGGAATTCGCCGGGGAGCTGTTTTTT
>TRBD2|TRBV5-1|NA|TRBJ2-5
CASSLELAGGQETQYF
TGCGCCAGCAGCTTAGAACTAGCGGGAGGACAAGAGACCCAGTACTTC
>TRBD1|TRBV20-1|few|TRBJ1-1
CSAPTGQRTEAFF
TGCAGTGCACCAACGGGACAGCGCACTGAAGCTTTCTTT
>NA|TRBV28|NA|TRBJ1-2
CASNPPANYGYTF
TGTGCCAGCAACCCCCCAGCTAACTATGGCTACACCTTC
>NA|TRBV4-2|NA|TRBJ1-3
CASSRDGDAGNTIYF
TGTGCCAGCAGCCGGGACGGAGATGCTGGAAACACCATATATTTT
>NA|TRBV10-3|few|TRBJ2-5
CAISESILLGAETQYF
TGTGCCATCAGTGAATCTATACTTTTGGGGGCAGAGACCCAGTACTTC
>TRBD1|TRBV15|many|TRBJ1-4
CATSRDMDREGEKLFF
TGTGCCACCAGCAGAGATATGGACAGGGAAGGTGAAAAACTGTTTTTT
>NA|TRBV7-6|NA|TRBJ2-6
CASSPSPSGANVLTF
TGTGCCAGCAGCCCTAGCCCCTCTGGGGCCAACGTCCTGACTTTC
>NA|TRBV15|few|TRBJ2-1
CATSTRTTGSEQFF
TGTGCCACCAGCACAAGAACCACAGGGAGTGAGCAGTTCTTC
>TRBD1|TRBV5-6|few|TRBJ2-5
CASSLWDRVMTQYF
TGTGCCAGCAGCTTGTGGGACAGGGTAATGACCCAGTACTTC
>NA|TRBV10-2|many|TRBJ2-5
CASRDTPKQETQYF
TGCGCCAGCAGGGACACCCCCAAACAAGAGACCCAGTACTTC
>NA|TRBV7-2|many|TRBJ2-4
CASSGNPLAKNIQYF
TGTGCCAGCAGCGGGAATCCGCTAGCCAAAAACATTCAGTACTTC
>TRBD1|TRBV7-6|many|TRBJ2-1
CASSPPDRVNEQFF
TGTGCCAGCAGCCCTCCTGACAGGGTCAATGAGCAGTTCTTC
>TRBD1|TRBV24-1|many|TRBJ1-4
CATSEGDRYNEKLFF
TGTGCCACCAGTGAGGGGGACAGATATAATGAAAAACTGTTTTTT
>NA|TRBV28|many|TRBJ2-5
CASSTGSLGETQYF
TGTGCCAGCAGCACGGGTTCTCTGGGGGAGACCCAGTACTTC
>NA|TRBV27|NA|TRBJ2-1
CASSPQGGGPINEQFF
TGTGCCAGCAGTCCGCAGGGCGGCGGGCCTATTAATGAGCAGTTCTTC
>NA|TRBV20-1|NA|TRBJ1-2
CSASQGVRNYGYTF
TGCAGTGCGTCGCAGGGCGTACGGAACTATGGCTACACCTTC
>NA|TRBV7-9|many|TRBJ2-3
CASSLVLGGYTDTQYF
TGTGCCAGCAGCTTAGTGTTGGGCGGGTACACAGATACGCAGTATTTT
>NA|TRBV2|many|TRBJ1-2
CASRPGSDYGYTF
TGTGCCAGCAGGCCGGGGTCCGATTATGGCTACACCTTC
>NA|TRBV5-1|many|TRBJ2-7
CASSRESYEQYF
TGCGCCAGCAGCCGGGAGTCCTACGAGCAGTACTTC
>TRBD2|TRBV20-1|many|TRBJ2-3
CSAREGRGWDTQYF
TGCAGTGCTAGAGAGGGGAGGGGATGGGATACGCAGTATTTT
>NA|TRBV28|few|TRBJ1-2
CASEDRPYGYTF
TGTGCCAGCGAGGACAGACCTTATGGCTACACCTTC
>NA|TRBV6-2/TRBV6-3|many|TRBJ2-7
CASSGTDVYEQYF
TGTGCCAGCAGTGGGACGGATGTCTACGAGCAGTACTTC
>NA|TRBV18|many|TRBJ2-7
CASSPSDREVNEQYF
TGTGCCAGCTCACCGTCGGATAGGGAGGTCAACGAGCAGTACTTC
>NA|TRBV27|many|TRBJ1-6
CASTRLWATSYNSPLHF
TGTGCCAGCACCCGACTTTGGGCCACCTCCTATAATTCACCCCTCCACTTT
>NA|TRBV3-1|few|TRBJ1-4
CASSQVATGSTNEKLFF
TGTGCCAGCAGCCAAGTTGCCACAGGGTCAACTAATGAAAAACTGTTTTTT
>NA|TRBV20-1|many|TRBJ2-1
CSARGQVGVSYNEQFF
TGCAGTGCTAGAGGACAAGTGGGGGTCTCCTACAATGAGCAGTTCTTC
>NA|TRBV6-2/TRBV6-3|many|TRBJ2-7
CASTDSRTGTVLYEQYF
TGTGCCAGCACCGACTCCCGGACCGGGACGGTACTCTACGAGCAGTACTTC
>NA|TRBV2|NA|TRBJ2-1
CASSESVQFF
TGTGCCAGCAGTGAAAGCGTGCAGTTCTTC